One T cell receptor beta chain is described in this entry. The sample holds many counts of this clonotype. The antigen it binds to is not known. The record has no base qualities; no much larger clone is one base away. Library method: PCR. TCRdb shows the sequencer as Illumina HiSeq 2500. To reduce PCR and sequencing biases, unique molecular identifiers were incorporated into the TCR beta cDNA libraries. Every 1 to 10 million input T cells yielded about 500,000 cDNA molecules, meaning each molecule approximated one T cell. The patient libraries were prepared and sequenced using the same protocol as the earlier healthy control dataset. Samples belonging to the same batch were prepared together, multiplexed and sequenced on a shared HiSeq lane. Under the source paper's analysis protocol: Raw barcoded reads were processed with MIGEC, discarding single-read molecular identifier groups before consensus assembly and CDR3 extraction. Clonotype tables were post-analysed with VDJtools, normalizing diversity by down-sampling all datasets to the smallest sample size. To correct batch-related cross-sample contamination, repertoire overlap clustering matched CDR3 amino acid sequences but not nucleotide sequences. Through fastp at Q25 and MiXCR, TCRdb rebuilt clones from the public reads, retaining in-frame beta chains. Duplicate CDR3 protein sequences are folded into a single record with the most common DNA and genes. TCRdb assigned the V and J calls; the authors' analysis was not used. For this sample there are roughly 570,000 distinct CDR3 sequences; around a third appear just once. The ten largest clones take up 5% to 6% of the sample.

TCR beta repertoires were profiled from peripheral blood of approximately 13 young patients with multiple sclerosis to demonstrate the VDJtools post-analysis software. The multiple sclerosis patients were children and adolescents ranging in age from roughly 6 to 15 years. The entry originates in a study of post-analysis software for immune sequencing data (dated by TCRdb to the mid-2010s). A note on the overall study: Disease courses on record covered relapsing-remitting, secondary progressive and progressive-relapsing multiple sclerosis, though some patients had no subtype annotation. Patient repertoires were compared against roughly 12 previously published healthy control repertoires from donors aged 6 to 25 years. A subset of samples was prepared in parallel using single-end sample barcoding, then pooled and co-amplified after Illumina adapter ligation. Broad study findings and their caveats: The control group was slightly older than the multiple sclerosis patient group. Normalized Chao1 diversity was significantly lower in multiple sclerosis patients than controls, suggesting substantial peripheral T-cell clonal expansion. When samples were clustered directly using the F measure, samples prepared in the same batch co-clustered strongly, which prompted a batch-effect correction. Significantly higher frequencies in patients than in controls were found for several TRBV segments, including TRBV5-6, TRBV5-1 and TRBV20-1.

V and J lose 6 bases and 5 bases, and a span of 13 bases separates them. From the cysteine through the phenylalanine, the CDR3 covers 13 amino acids. This entry keeps only the CDR3 DNA: 39 bases, framed from base 1. The sequence came from a girl under 18 with multiple sclerosis. The sequence links TRBV12-3 or TRBV12-4 to TRBJ2-5; no D gene call is confident. Sequenced material: blood. The nucleotide sequence reads TGTGCCAGCAGCCCCCGACGCGTTGAGACCCAGTACTTC. It translates to CASSPRRVETQYF.